This TCR beta chain was obtained from a study of shared clonotypes between healthy human individuals. Splitting of CD4+ cells produced CD45RA+ naive and CD45RA-negative memory subsets. The V and J ends lost 3 bases and 6 bases respectively, with 12 bases between them. Germline lookup yields CDR1 MGHRA and CDR2 YSYEKL. The CDR3 loop spans 13 amino acids. Deep was the level used in running the assay. The data were produced by immunoSEQ multiplex PCR, yet TCRdb's version contains in-frame clones alone and is incomplete. The table has 2 million to 2.5 million clones, 85% to 95% seen once. Findings and caveats of the study: A handful of donors showed sharing of roughly 5% of naive CD4 clonotypes. Clonotype sharing among donors, it was expected, would be affected by sequencing depth.

In the case of this clone: Its matching antigen is unknown.

The sample was naive CD4+ T cells from PBMCs. Regarding subset: CD45RA+ positively selected. The receptor was derived from a man aged 18 to 35 in good health. Some clones in this sample may be carry-over from other donors' samples. The chain carries TRBV4-1 and TRBJ2-7; D gene unclear. The CDR3 nucleotides read TGCGCCAGCAGCCACCCCGGAGTGGGCGAGCAGTACTTC. Its protein is CASSHPGVGEQYF.